These T cell receptor beta chains were read from a single sample in a study of T-cell reconstitution after alpha-beta-depleted transplantation in children. TCRdb processed the PCR reads anew with MiXCR; each CDR3 protein has one entry. The data hold some 290,000 distinct CDR3 sequences, with over 20% observed a single time. The sequencing used PBMCs, mostly from graft donor cells, collected 180 days after TCRalphabeta/CD19-depleted stem cell transplant. The receptors come from a male patient between 5 and 17 years old who had a stem cell transplant for acute lymphoblastic leukemia, so the T cells may come from the graft donor. Each CDR3 is given with its conserved first and last residue. Fields, in order: CDR3 protein, CDR3 DNA, clone size, D gene, J gene, CDR3 length, V gene. A D gene is named only where the DNA matches it firmly. Clone size, where shown, is once, few, many, or a class for clones that have expanded.

CSARDGEPSAYNEQFF | TGCAGTGCTAGAGATGGCGAGCCCTCCGCCTACAATGAGCAGTTCTTC | . | . | TRBJ2-1 | 16 | TRBV20-1
CASRRLRERESGETQYF | TGCGCCAGCAGGCGATTACGGGAACGGGAGAGTGGGGAGACCCAGTACTTC | . | . | TRBJ2-5 | 17 | TRBV5-1
CASSFGTLKWTEAFF | TGTGCCAGCAGCTTCGGGACCTTAAAATGGACTGAAGCTTTCTTT | . | . | TRBJ1-1 | 15 | TRBV11-2
CASSQASGGAGETQYF | TGCGCCAGCAGCCAGGCCTCCGGGGGGGCAGGGGAGACCCAGTACTTC | few | TRBD2 | TRBJ2-5 | 16 | TRBV4-1
CASSQGTGRLAGESYEQYF | TGTGCCAGCAGCCAGGGGACAGGGAGGCTAGCGGGCGAATCCTACGAGCAGTACTTC | few | . | TRBJ2-7 | 19 | TRBV11-2
CASSLTLSYQETQYF | TGTGCCAGCAGCTTAACCTTGTCCTACCAAGAGACCCAGTACTTC | few | . | TRBJ2-5 | 15 | TRBV7-3
CASSQGVKETQYF | TGTGCCAGCAGCCAGGGGGTCAAAGAGACCCAGTACTTC | few | . | TRBJ2-5 | 13 | TRBV4-2
CASSKGAPNEKLFF | TGCGCCAGCAGCAAGGGGGCACCTAATGAAAAACTGTTTTTT | . | TRBD1 | TRBJ1-4 | 14 | TRBV5-1
CASRGQGVDEQFF | TGTGCCAGCAGAGGGCAGGGGGTCGATGAGCAGTTCTTC | . | TRBD1 | TRBJ2-1 | 13 | TRBV6-1
CASSRRGAEGPETQYF | TGTGCCAGCAGTCGAAGGGGGGCCGAGGGGCCGGAGACCCAGTACTTC | once | . | TRBJ2-5 | 16 | TRBV27
CATNPRDRGAYEQYF | TGTGCCACCAACCCCAGGGACAGGGGGGCCTACGAGCAGTACTTC | . | TRBD1 | TRBJ2-7 | 15 | TRBV12-3/TRBV12-4
CASSPRRTGARTGELFF | TGTGCCAGCAGCCCCCGAAGGACAGGGGCGAGGACCGGGGAGCTGTTTTTT | . | TRBD1 | TRBJ2-2 | 17 | TRBV5-6
CASSPGSSAKNIQYF | TGTGCCAGCTCACCAGGTTCATCGGCGAAAAACATTCAGTACTTC | . | . | TRBJ2-4 | 15 | TRBV18
CASSPLAVNEQFF | TGTGCCAGCTCACCGCTAGCGGTTAATGAGCAGTTCTTC | few | TRBD2 | TRBJ2-1 | 13 | TRBV18
CSARTSGRADTQYF | TGCAGTGCTCGGACTAGCGGGAGGGCAGATACGCAGTATTTT | few | TRBD2 | TRBJ2-3 | 14 | TRBV20-1
CASSDPPRVRTEAFF | TGCGCCAGCAGTGATCCCCCCAGGGTTCGGACTGAAGCTTTCTTT | . | . | TRBJ1-1 | 15 | TRBV10-2
CASSRYTQDRVENIQYF | TGCGCCAGCAGCCGATATACGCAGGACAGGGTTGAAAACATTCAGTACTTC | . | TRBD1 | TRBJ2-4 | 17 | TRBV5-1
CASSLQGANVLTF | TGTGCCAGCAGTTTACAAGGGGCCAACGTCCTGACTTTC | few | . | TRBJ2-6 | 13 | TRBV12-3/TRBV12-4
CASSPEGGGYNEQFF | TGTGCCAGCAGCCCCGAGGGCGGGGGGTACAATGAGCAGTTCTTC | . | TRBD2 | TRBJ2-1 | 15 | TRBV7-3
CASSISVNTEAFF | TGTGCCAGTAGTATATCGGTGAACACTGAAGCTTTCTTT | . | . | TRBJ1-1 | 13 | TRBV19
CATSDRDGRTGELFF | TGTGCCACCAGTGATCGGGACGGACGCACCGGGGAGCTGTTTTTT | few | . | TRBJ2-2 | 15 | TRBV24-1
CASSFIGPTDTQYF | TGTGCCAGCAGCTTCATCGGGCCCACAGATACGCAGTATTTT | few | . | TRBJ2-3 | 14 | TRBV5-6
CSARDARAKNIQYF | TGCAGTGCTAGAGATGCCAGAGCCAAAAACATTCAGTACTTC | few | . | TRBJ2-4 | 14 | TRBV20-1
CASSYSRTSGNTDTQYF | TGTGCCAGCAGTTACTCGCGGACTAGCGGGAACACAGATACGCAGTATTTT | once | TRBD2 | TRBJ2-3 | 17 | TRBV6-2/TRBV6-3
CASNGGREDYEQYF | TGTGCCAGCAACGGCGGGCGGGAGGACTACGAGCAGTACTTC | once | TRBD2 | TRBJ2-7 | 14 | TRBV7-2
CASSEPATFQETQYF | TGTGCCAGCAGCGAACCGGCTACCTTTCAAGAGACCCAGTACTTC | . | . | TRBJ2-5 | 15 | TRBV7-9
CASSERGGGNTEAFF | TGTGCCAGCAGTGAAAGGGGGGGCGGGAACACTGAAGCTTTCTTT | few | . | TRBJ1-1 | 15 | TRBV6-1
CASSLPGSGNTIYF | TGTGCCAGCAGTTTACCAGGGTCTGGAAACACCATATATTTT | few | . | TRBJ1-3 | 14 | TRBV28
CASSFRPFVNTEAFF | TGTGCCAGCAGCTTCCGTCCCTTCGTGAACACTGAAGCTTTCTTT | few | . | TRBJ1-1 | 15 | TRBV5-6
CASRGPGQFQETQYF | TGCGCCAGCAGAGGCCCGGGACAGTTCCAAGAGACCCAGTACTTC | . | TRBD1 | TRBJ2-5 | 15 | TRBV5-1
CASSRGLWGEKLFF | TGTGCCAGCAGCCGGGGGCTCTGGGGTGAAAAACTGTTTTTT | . | . | TRBJ1-4 | 14 | TRBV7-9